The sequence of this TCR beta chain was determined in a study of CD8 T cells in ankylosing spondylitis. V dropped 6 bases and J dropped 8 bases, with 19 bases sitting between them. This CDR3 comprises 14 residues. This clonotype has a count of ten or more. MiXCR was run by TCRdb on the 5' RACE reads, yielding one entry per CDR3 protein. The repertoire consists of some 130,000 distinct CDR3 sequences, with 7% to 8% occurring once and the leading ten covering 9.5% to 15%. The specimen was blood, either unsorted or a sorted T cell fraction (not recorded which). This sequence was found in a female donor with ankylosing spondylitis or in good health (not recorded which). The V call is TRBV12-3 or TRBV12-4, the J call TRBJ1-2; tentatively, D is TRBD1 (5 bases). The CDR3 sequence is CASRRDSPGGGYTF. The CDR3 DNA reads as TGTGCCAGCAGGAGGGACTCCCCCGGGGGGGGCTACACCTTC.